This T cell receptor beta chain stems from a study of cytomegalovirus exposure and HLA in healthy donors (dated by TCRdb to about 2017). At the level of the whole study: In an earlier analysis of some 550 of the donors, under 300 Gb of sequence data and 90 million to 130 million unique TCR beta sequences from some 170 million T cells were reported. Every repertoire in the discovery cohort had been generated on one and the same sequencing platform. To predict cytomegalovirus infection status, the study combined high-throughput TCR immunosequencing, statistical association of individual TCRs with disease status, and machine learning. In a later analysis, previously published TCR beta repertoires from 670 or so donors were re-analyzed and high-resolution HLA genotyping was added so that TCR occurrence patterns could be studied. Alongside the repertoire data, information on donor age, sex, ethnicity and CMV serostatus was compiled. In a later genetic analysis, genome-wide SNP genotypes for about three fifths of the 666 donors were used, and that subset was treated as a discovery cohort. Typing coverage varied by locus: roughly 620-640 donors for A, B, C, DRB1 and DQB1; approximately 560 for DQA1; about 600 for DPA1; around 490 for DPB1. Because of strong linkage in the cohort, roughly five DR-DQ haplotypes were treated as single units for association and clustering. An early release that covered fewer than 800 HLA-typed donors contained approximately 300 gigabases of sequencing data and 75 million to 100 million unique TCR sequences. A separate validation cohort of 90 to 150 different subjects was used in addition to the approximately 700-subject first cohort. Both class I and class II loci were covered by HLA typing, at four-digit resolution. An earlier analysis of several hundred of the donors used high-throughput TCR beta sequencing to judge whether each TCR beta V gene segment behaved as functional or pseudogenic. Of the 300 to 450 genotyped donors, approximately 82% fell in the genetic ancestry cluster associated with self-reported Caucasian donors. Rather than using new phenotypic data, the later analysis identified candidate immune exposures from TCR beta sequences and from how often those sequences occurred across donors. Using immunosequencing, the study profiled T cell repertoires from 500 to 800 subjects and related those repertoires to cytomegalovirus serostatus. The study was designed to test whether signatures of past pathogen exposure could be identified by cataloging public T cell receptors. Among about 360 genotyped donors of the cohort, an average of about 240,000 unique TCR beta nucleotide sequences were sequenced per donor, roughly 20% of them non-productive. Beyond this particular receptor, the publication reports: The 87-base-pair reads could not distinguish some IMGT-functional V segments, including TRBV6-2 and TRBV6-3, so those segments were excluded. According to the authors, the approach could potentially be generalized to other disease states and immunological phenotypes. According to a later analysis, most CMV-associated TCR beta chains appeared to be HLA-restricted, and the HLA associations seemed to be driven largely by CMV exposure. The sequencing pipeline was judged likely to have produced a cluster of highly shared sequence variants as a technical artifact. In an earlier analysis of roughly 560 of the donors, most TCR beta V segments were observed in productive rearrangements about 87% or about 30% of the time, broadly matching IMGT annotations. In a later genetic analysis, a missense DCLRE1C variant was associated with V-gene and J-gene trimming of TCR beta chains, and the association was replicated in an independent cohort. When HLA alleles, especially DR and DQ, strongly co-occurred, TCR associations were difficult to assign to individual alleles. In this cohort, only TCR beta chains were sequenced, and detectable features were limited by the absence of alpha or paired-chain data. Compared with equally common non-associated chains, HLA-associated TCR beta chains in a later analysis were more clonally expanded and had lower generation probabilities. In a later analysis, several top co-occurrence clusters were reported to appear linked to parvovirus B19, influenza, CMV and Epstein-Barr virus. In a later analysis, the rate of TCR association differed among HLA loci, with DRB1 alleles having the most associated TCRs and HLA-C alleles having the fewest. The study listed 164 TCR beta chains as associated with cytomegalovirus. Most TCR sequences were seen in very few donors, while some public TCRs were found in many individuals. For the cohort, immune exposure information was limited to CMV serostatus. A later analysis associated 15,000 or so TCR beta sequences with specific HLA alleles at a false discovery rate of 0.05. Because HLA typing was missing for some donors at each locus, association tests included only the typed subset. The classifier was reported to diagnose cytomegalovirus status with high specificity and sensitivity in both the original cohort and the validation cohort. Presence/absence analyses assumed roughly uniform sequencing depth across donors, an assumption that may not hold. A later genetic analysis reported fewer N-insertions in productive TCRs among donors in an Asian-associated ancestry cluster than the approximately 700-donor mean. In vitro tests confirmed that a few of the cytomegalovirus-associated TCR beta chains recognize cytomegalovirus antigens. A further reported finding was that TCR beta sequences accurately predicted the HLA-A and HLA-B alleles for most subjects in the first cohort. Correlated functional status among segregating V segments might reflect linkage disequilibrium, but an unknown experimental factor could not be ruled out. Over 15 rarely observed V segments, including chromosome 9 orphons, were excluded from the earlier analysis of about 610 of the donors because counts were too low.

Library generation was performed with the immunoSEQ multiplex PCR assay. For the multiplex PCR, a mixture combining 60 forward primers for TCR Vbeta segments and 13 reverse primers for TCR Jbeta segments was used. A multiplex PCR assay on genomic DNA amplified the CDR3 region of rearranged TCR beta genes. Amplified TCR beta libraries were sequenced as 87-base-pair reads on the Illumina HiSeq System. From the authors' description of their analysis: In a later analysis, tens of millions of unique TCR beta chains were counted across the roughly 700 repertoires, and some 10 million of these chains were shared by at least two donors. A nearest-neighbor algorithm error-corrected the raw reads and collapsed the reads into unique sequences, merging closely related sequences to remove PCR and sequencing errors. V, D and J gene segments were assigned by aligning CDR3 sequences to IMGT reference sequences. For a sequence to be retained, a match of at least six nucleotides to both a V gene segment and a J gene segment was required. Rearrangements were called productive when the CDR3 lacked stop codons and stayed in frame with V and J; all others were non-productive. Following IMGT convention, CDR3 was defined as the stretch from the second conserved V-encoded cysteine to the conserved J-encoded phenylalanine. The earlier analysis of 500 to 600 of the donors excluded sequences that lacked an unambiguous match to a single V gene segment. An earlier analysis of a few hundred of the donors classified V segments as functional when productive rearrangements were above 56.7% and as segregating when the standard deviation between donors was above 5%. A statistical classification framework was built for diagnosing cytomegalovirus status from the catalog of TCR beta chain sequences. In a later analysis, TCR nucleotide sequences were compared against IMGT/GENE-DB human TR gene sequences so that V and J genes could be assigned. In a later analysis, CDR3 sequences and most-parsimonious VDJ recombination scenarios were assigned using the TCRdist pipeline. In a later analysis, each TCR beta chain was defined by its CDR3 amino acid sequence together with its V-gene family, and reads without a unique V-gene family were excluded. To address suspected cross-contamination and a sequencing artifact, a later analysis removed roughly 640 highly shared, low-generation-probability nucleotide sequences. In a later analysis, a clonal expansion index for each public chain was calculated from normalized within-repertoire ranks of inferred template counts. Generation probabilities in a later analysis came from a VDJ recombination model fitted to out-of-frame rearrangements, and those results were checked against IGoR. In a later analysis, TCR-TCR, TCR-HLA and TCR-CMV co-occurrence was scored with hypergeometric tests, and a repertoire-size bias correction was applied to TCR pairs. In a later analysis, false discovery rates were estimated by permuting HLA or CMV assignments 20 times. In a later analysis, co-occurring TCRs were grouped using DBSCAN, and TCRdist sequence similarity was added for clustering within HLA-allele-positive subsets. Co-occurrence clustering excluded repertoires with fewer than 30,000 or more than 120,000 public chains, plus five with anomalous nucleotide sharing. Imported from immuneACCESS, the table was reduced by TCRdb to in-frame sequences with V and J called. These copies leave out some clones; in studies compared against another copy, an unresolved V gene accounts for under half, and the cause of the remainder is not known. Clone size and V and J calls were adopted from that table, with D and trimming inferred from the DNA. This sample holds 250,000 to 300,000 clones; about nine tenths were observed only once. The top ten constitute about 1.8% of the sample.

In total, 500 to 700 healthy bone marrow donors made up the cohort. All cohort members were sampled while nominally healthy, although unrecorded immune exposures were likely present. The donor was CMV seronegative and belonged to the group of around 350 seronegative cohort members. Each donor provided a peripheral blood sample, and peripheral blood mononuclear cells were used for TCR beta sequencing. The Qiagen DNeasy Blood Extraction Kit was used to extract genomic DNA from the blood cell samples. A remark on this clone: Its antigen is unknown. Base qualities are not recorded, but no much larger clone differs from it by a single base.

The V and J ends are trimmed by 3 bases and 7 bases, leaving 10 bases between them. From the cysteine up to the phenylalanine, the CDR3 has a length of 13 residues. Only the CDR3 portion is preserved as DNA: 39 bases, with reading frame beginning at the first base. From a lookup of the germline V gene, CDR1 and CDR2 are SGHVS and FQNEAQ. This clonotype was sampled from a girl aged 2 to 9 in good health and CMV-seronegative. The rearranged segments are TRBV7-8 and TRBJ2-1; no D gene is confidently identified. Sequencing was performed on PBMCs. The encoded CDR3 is CASSFPTSNEQFF. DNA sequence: TGTGCCAGCAGCTTCCCCACCAGTAATGAGCAGTTCTTC.